Listed here are 23 T cell receptor beta chains from one sample, sequenced in a study of T cells in Graves' hyperthyroidism and ophthalmopathy. RNA transcripts served as the template for amplifying TCR beta CDR3 regions. Researchers ran a first-round RT-PCR on the TCR CDR3 using the HTBI primer set. TCRdb used MiXCR to reprocess the multiplex PCR reads, holding one entry per CDR3 protein. This table has around 110,000 distinct CDR3 sequences, approximately 16% appearing once. The sequenced sample was blood. These receptors were obtained from a woman aged 50 to 65 with Graves' hyperthyroidism.

A remark on this clonotype: One base away lies a much larger clone, so this may be a sequencing read error. This chain joins TRBV29-1 and TRBJ2-1; D not certain. The germline gives CDR1 SQVTM, CDR2 ANQGSEA. The CDR3 is made up of 14 amino acids. DNA for the CDR3: TGCAGCGTTGGTCCCCCCGGAGCCTACGATGAGCAGTTCTTC. This sequence encodes CSVGPPGAYDEQFF.

The chain is built from TRBV7-9 and TRBJ2-2; possible D gene TRBD1, 6 bases. V lost 3 bases to trimming and J lost 5 bases, with 13 bases between them. CDR1 and CDR2 (germline): SEHNR, FQNEAQ (reference sequence). CDR3 length: 15 amino acids. The CDR3 spells CASSFLQGNTGELFF. The CDR3 DNA reads TGTGCCAGCAGCTTTCTCCAGGGGAATACCGGGGAGCTGTTTTTT.

Note on this clonotype: One base away lies a much larger clone, so this may be a sequencing read error. The chain uses TRBV11-2 and TRBJ2-1; 14 bases match TRBD2. Germline values: CDR1 SGHAT, CDR2 FQNNGV. The CDR3 totals 15 residues. Trimming removed 4 bases from V and 5 bases from J; junction bases left unmatched: 1. This CDR3 is CASSSGLAGDNEQFF. The CDR3 DNA reads as TGTGCCAGCAGCTCGGGACTAGCGGGAGACAATGAGCAGTTCTTC.

This clonotype was found many times. The chain couples TRBV6-5 to TRBJ1-2, with D maybe TRBD1 (6 bases). The CDR3 totals 14 residues. Germline CDR1 reads MNHEY; CDR2 reads SVGAGI. V lost 0 bases, J lost 8 bases, and 13 bases lay in between. CDR3 loop: CASSYSGTPDGYTF. The CDR3 nucleotides are TGTGCCAGCAGTTACTCGGGGACACCGGACGGCTACACCTTC.

This clonotype was counted at least ten times. This rearrangement joins TRBV7-9 to TRBJ2-3; 9 nucleotides agree with TRBD2. Germline CDR1 SEHNR, CDR2 FQNEAQ (reference sequence). V shed 4 bases, J shed 4 bases, and the junction held 9 bases outside the gene matches. The CDR3 is made up of 16 amino acids. For the CDR3, the DNA is TGTGCCAGCAGCTCATCCACCGGGACTAGCTCAGATACGCAGTATTTT. Amino acid sequence: CASSSSTGTSSDTQYF.

This clonotype was found many times. This rearrangement joins TRBV5-1 to TRBJ2-1; 7 bases map to TRBD1. Trimming removed 2 bases from V and 7 bases from J; junction bases left unmatched: 6. Germline V gene data show CDR1 as SGHRS and CDR2 as YFSETQ. CDR3 length: 14 residues. CDR3 sequence (DNA): TGCGCCAGCAGCTTAGGGGGCGTTCAGAATGAGCAGTTCTTC. It is translated as CASSLGGVQNEQFF. The whole variable domain, filled in from reference TRBV5-1 and TRBJ2-1, reads KAGVTQTPRYLIKTRGQQVTLSCSPISGHRSVSWYQQTPGQGLQFLFEYFSETQRNKGNFPGRFSGRQFSNSRSEMNVSTLELGDSALYLCASSLGGVQNEQFFGPGTRLTVL.

This clonotype showed up many times. The chain is built from TRBV2 and TRBJ2-5, with a tentative D call TRBD2 (5 bases). Germline V gene lookup returns CDR1 SNHLY and CDR2 FYNNEI. CDR3 size: 13 residues. The V gene lost 3 bases and the J gene lost 9 bases, with 14 bases spanning the gap. The CDR3 protein is CASSDFGPGAQYF. CDR3 nucleotides: TGTGCCAGCAGTGACTTCGGCCCCGGGGCCCAGTACTTC.

This clonotype has ten or more counts. The V call is TRBV6-2 or TRBV6-3, the J call TRBJ2-7, with TRBD2 matching 8 bases. CDR3 size: 15 residues. The V segment lost 7 bases and the J segment 3 bases; nucleotides outside the gene matches: 11. The germline V gene encodes CDR1 MNHEY and CDR2 SVGEGT. In DNA form, the CDR3 reads TGTGCCAGCAATAACGGACTAGCCACCTACTACGAGCAGTACTTC. Its protein is CASNNGLATYYEQYF.

This clonotype has at least ten counts. V usage is TRBV2 and J usage is TRBJ2-1; D not resolved. Trimming left V 2 bases short and J 7 bases short, with 12 bases between. This CDR3 has 14 amino acids. In germline, CDR1 is SNHLY, CDR2 FYNNEI. In nucleotides, the CDR3 is TGTGCCAGCAGTGAAAAGATTTCAGTTAATGAGCAGTTCTTC. As protein: CASSEKISVNEQFF.

The genes are TRBV5-1 and TRBJ2-1; TRBD2 matches 11 bases. Germline V CDR1 and CDR2: SGHRS, YFSETQ. CDR3 length: 15 amino acids. V lost 0 bases and J lost 6; bases outside the gene matches: 2. CDR3 loop: CASSLVAGGPNEQFF. DNA of the CDR3: TGCGCCAGCAGCTTGGTAGCGGGAGGGCCCAATGAGCAGTTCTTC.

The rearrangement joins TRBV7-8 to TRBJ2-3, with D perhaps matching TRBD1 or TRBD2 (5 bases each). The V end was cut by 1 base, the J end by 9 bases, with 17 bases between. Germline V CDR1 and CDR2: SGHVS, FQNEAQ. This CDR3 is 15 amino acids long. CDR3 residues: CASSLGPGRVGTQYF. The CDR3 DNA follows: TGTGCCAGCAGCTTAGGTCCGGGACGGGTCGGGACGCAGTATTTT.

This clonotype has ten or more counts. The chain combines TRBV7-9 with TRBJ2-6, with D possibly TRBD2 on 5 matching bases. This CDR3 comprises 16 residues. CDR1 is SEHNR, CDR2 FQNEAQ, per germline (reference sequence). Trimming removed 0 bases at V and 2 bases at J, with 8 bases between. CDR3 sequence reads: CASSLAAGPGANVLTF. For the CDR3, the DNA is TGTGCCAGCAGCTTAGCGGCGGGCCCTGGGGCCAACGTCCTGACTTTC.

This clonotype has ten or more counts. This sequence joins TRBV6-1 and TRBJ1-2; TRBD1 matches 12 bases. The CDR3 has 18 residues. CDR1 and CDR2 (germline): MNHNS, SASEGT. The V and J ends lost 7 bases and 6 bases, in that order; junction bases with no gene match: 18. The CDR3 DNA follows: TGTGCCAGCACCACATCCCGGGACAGGGGGCGCAAAGTAAATGGCTACACCTTC. Its translation is CASTTSRDRGRKVNGYTF.

This chain connects TRBV6-1 to TRBJ2-5, with D possibly being TRBD2 (5 bases). CDR3 size: 11 residues. Germline V gene data show CDR1 as MNHNS and CDR2 as SASEGT. Trimming cost V 6 bases and J 8 bases, with 10 bases left between them. The CDR3 sequence: CASSSGNTQYF. The DNA of the CDR3 is TGTGCCAGCAGCTCCGGGAATACCCAGTACTTC.

This clonotype was seen repeatedly, ten times or more. This sequence joins TRBV6-1 and TRBJ2-1; TRBD2 agrees at 8 bases. This CDR3 is built from 13 residues. Germline CDR1 reads MNHNS; CDR2 reads SASEGT. V gave up 1 base and J gave up 9 bases; unmatched junction bases: 2. CDR3 in amino acids: CASSEGGGFEQFF. In DNA form, the CDR3 reads TGTGCCAGCAGTGAAGGCGGGGGGTTTGAGCAGTTCTTC.

This clonotype was detected ten times or more. The J gene is TRBJ2-7, the V gene TRBV20-1; D gene uncertain. The V gene lost 1 base and the J gene lost 6 bases, with 16 bases spanning the gap. This CDR3 region has 14 residues. The V gene's germline CDR1 is DFQATT and CDR2 SNEGSKA (reference sequence). In nucleotides, the CDR3 is TGCAGTGCTAGAGTGGACCCCGTAAGCACCGAGCAGTACTTC. Protein: CSARVDPVSTEQYF.

At least ten counts were recorded for this clonotype. This chain links TRBV30 with TRBJ2-2; 12 bases are shared with TRBD1. The germline gives CDR1 GTSNPN, CDR2 SVGIG (reference sequence). V was clipped by 6 bases and J by 7 bases; unmatched bases: 9. This CDR3 has 15 residues. DNA for the CDR3: TGTGCCTGCCCGAGGGGACAGGGGGCCGTCGGGGAGCTGTTTTTT. Protein product: CACPRGQGAVGELFF. Drawing the rest from reference TRBV30 and TRBJ2-2, the complete variable domain is SQTIHQWPATLVQPVGSPLSLECTVEGTSNPNLYWYRQAAGRGLQLLFYSVGIGQISSEVPQNLSASRPQDRQFILSSKKLLLSDSGFYLCACPRGQGAVGELFFGEGSRLTVL.

This clonotype has at least ten counts. This chain connects TRBV7-9 to TRBJ1-2, with 10 nucleotides matching TRBD1. J was trimmed by 7 bases and V by 5 bases; bases with no gene match: 7. The CDR3 runs to 14 residues. The germline CDR1 and CDR2 sequences are SEHNR and FQNEAQ (reference sequence). Here the CDR3 reads CASSTSTGGFGYTF. Here the CDR3 DNA reads TGTGCCAGCAGCACCTCGACAGGGGGCTTTGGCTACACCTTC.

This clonotype was recorded at least ten times. V and J are TRBV2 and TRBJ1-4; D unclear. The V gene lost 8 bases and the J gene lost 3 bases, with 4 bases spanning the gap. Per germline, CDR1 SNHLY and CDR2 FYNNEI. The CDR3 is 11 residues long. CDR3 sequence: CASFANEKLFF. For the CDR3, the DNA is TGTGCCAGCTTCGCTAATGAAAAACTGTTTTTT.

This clonotype was seen many times. The chain links TRBV28 to TRBJ2-3; a possible D gene is TRBD1 (5 bases). The CDR3 length is 16 residues. V was clipped by 6 bases and J by 6 bases, with 22 bases between them. Germline V lookup: CDR1 MDHEN, CDR2 SYDVKM. CDR3 sequence reads: CASRAGGATTADTQYF. CDR3 sequence (DNA): TGTGCCAGCAGGGCCGGTGGGGCAACAACGGCGGATACGCAGTATTTT.

In its sample, this clonotype was seen many times. The V and J genes are TRBV6-1 and TRBJ2-1, with 12 bases aligning to TRBD2. V dropped 0 bases and J dropped 4; count of bases not matched to a gene: 1. The CDR3 spans 16 residues. Germline lookup yields CDR1 MNHNS and CDR2 SASEGT. CDR3 DNA: TGTGCCAGCAGTGAAGCGCTAGCGGGAGGGTACAATGAGCAGTTCTTC. Its translation is CASSEALAGGYNEQFF.

This clonotype was observed at least ten times. The chain couples TRBV7-8 to TRBJ2-5, with 9 bases that match TRBD2. The CDR3 loop spans 17 amino acids. CDR1 and CDR2 from the germline V gene are SGHVS and FQNEAQ. The junction had 7 bases not matched to a gene; V was cut back by 1 base and J by 1 base. CDR3 protein: CASSLGYLAGFQETQYF. DNA for the CDR3: TGTGCCAGCAGCTTAGGTTACCTAGCGGGATTCCAAGAGACCCAGTACTTC.

This chain joins TRBV6-1 and TRBJ2-1, with TRBD2 as a possible D gene (6 bases). Germline-derived CDR1 and CDR2 are MNHNS and SASEGT. The V and J ends lost 4 bases and 7 bases respectively, with 11 bases between them. The CDR3 totals 13 residues. Here the CDR3 reads CASSAGGKNEQFF. Here the CDR3 DNA reads TGTGCCAGCAGTGCGGGCGGGAAGAATGAGCAGTTCTTC.